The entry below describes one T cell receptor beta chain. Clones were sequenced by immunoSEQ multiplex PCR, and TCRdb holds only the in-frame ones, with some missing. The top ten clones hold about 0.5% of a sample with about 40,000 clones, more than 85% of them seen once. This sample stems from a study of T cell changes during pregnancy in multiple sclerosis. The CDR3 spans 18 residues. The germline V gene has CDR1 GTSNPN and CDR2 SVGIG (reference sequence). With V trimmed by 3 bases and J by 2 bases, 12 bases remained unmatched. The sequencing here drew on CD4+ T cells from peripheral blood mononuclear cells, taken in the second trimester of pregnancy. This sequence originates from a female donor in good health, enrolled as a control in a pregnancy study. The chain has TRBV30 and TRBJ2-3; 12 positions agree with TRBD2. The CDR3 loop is CAWSGLAGSRWVTDTQYF. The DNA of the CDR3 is TGTGCCTGGAGCGGACTAGCGGGGTCCCGATGGGTCACAGATACGCAGTATTTT.